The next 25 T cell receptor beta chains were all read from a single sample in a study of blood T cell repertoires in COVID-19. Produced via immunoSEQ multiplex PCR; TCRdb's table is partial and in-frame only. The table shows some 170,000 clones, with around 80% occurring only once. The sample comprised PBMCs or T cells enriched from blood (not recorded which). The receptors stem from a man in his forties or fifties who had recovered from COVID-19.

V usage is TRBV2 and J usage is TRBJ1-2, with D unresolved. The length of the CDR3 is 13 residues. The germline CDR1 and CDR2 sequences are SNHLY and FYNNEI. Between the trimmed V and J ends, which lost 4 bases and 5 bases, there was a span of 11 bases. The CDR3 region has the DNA TGTGCCAGCAGTGGGCGAGGTTTGTATGGCTACACCTTC. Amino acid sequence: CASSGRGLYGYTF.

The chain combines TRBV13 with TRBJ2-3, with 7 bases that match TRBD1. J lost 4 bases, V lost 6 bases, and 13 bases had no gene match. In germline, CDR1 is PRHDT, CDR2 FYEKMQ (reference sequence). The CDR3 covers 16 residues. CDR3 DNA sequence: TGTGCCAGCAGAGTGTCCCGGACAGGCAGTCCAGATACGCAGTATTTT. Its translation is CASRVSRTGSPDTQYF.

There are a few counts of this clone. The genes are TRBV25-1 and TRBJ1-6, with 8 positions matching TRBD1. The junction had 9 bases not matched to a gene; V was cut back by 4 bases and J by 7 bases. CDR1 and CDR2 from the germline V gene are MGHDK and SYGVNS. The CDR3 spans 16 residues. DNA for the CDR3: TGTGCCAGCAGTGGGGCAGGGGGCGCGCGGAATTCACCCCTCCACTTT. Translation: CASSGAGGARNSPLHF.

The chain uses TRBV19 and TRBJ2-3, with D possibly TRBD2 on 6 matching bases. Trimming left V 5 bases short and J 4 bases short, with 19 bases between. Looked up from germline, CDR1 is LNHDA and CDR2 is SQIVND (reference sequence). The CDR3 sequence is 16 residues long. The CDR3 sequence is CASSPSPDYAPDTQYF. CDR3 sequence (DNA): TGTGCCAGTAGTCCCTCGCCGGACTATGCCCCAGATACGCAGTATTTT.

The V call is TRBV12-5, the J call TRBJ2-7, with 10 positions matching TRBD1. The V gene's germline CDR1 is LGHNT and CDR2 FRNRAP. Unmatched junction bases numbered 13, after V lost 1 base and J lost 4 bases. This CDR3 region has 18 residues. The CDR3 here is CASGLGDPGQGKGYEQYV. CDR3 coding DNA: TGTGCTAGTGGTTTGGGGGACCCGGGACAGGGGAAAGGGTACGAGCAGTACGTC.

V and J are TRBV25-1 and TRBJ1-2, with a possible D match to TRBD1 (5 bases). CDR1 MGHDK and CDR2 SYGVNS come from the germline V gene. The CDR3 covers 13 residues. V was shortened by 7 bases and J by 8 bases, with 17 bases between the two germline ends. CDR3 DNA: TGTGCCAGCAAACTGGGGCAGACGGACGGCTACACCTTC. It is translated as CASKLGQTDGYTF.

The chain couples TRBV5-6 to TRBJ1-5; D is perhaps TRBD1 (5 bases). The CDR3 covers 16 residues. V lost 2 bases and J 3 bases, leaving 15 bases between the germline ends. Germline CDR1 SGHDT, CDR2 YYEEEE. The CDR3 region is CASSFGGGVLNQPQHF. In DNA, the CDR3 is TGTGCCAGCAGCTTTGGTGGGGGGGTTCTCAATCAGCCCCAGCATTTT.

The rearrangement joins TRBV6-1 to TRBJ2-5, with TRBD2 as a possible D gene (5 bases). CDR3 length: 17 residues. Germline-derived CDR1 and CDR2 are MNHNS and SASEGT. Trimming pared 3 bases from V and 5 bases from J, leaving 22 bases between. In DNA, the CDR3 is TGTGCCAGCAGTGACGGGCGGCTCAGCGCGGGCTCGGAGACCCAGTACTTC. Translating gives CASSDGRLSAGSETQYF.

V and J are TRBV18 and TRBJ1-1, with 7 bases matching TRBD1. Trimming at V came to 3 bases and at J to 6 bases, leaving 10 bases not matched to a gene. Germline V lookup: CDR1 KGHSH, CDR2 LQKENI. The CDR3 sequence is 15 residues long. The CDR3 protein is CASSPTPQGEAEAFF. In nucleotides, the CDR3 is TGTGCCAGCTCACCGACACCCCAGGGGGAGGCTGAAGCTTTCTTT.

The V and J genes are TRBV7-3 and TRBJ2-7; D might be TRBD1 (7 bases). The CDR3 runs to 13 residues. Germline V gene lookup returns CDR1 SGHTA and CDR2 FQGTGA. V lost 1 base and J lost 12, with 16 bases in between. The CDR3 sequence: CASSLRRDSQWYF. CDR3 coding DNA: TGTGCCAGCAGCTTAAGGAGGGACAGCCAATGGTACTTC.

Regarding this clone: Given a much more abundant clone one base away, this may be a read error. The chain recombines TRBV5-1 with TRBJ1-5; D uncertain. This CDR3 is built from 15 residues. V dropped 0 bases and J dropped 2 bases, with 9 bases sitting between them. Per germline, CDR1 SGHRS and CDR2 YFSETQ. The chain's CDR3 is CASSLAGWGNQPQHF. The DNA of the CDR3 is TGCGCCAGCAGCTTGGCCGGGTGGGGCAATCAGCCCCAGCATTTT.

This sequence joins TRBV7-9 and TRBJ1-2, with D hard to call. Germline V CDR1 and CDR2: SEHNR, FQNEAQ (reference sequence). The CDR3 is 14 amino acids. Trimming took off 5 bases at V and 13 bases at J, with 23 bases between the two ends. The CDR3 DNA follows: TGTGCCAGCAGCCTCCAAGCCCTGGCCTGGGAGGTCACCTTC. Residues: CASSLQALAWEVTF. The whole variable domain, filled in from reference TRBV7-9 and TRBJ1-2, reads DTGVSQNPRHKITKRGQNVTFRCDPISEHNRLYWYRQTLGQGPEFLTYFQNEAQLEKSRLLSDRFSAERPKGSFSTLEIQRTEQGDSAMYLCASSLQALAWEVTFGSGTRLTVV.

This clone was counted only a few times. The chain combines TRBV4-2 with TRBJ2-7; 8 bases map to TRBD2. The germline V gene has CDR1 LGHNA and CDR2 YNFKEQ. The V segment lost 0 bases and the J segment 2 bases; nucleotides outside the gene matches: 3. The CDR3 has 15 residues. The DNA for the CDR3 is TGTGCCAGCAGCCAAGATCCCGGGGGGGCCTACGAGCAGTACTTC. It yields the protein CASSQDPGGAYEQYF.

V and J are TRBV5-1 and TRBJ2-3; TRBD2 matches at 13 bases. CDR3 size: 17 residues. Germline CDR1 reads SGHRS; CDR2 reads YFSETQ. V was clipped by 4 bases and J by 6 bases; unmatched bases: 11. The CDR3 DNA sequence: TGCGCCAGCAGCCCGATAAAACTAGCGGGGGGGGGCGATACGCAGTATTTT. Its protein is CASSPIKLAGGGDTQYF.

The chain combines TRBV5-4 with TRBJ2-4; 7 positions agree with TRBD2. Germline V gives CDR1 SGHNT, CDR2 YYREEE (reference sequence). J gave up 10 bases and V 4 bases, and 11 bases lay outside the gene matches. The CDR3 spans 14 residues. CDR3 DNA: TGTGCCAGCAGCCTTAGCGGGCAATCTGTAATTCAGTACTTC. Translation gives CASSLSGQSVIQYF.

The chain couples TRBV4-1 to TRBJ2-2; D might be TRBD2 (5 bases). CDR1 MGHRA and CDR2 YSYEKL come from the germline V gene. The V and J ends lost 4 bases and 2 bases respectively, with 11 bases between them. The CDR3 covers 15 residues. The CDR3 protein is CASSLMRVNTGELFF. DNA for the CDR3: TGCGCCAGCAGCCTGATGCGGGTAAACACCGGGGAGCTGTTTTTT.

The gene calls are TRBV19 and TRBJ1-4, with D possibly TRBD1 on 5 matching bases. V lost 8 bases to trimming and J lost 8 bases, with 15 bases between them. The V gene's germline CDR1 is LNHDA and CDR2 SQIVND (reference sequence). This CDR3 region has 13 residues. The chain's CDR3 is CASARGTEEKLFF. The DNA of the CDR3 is TGTGCCAGTGCCCGGGGGACGGAAGAAAAACTGTTTTTT.

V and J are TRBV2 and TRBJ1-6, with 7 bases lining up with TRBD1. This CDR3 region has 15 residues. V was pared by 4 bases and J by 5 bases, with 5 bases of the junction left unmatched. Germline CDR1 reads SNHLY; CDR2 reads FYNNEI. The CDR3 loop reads CASSGGTADNSPLHF. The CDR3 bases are TGTGCCAGCAGTGGAGGGACAGCCGATAATTCACCCCTCCACTTT. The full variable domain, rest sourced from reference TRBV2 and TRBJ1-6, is EPEVTQTPSHQVTQMGQEVILRCVPISNHLYFYWYRQILGQKVEFLVSFYNNEISEKSEIFDDQFSVERPDGSNFTLKIRSTKLEDSAMYFCASSGGTADNSPLHFGNGTRLTVT.

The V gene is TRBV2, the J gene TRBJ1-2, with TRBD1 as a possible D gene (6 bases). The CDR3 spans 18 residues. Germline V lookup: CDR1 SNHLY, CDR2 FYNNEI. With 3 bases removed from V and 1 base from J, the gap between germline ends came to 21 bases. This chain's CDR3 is CASSEFRGSGRINYGYTF. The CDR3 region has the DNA TGTGCCAGCAGTGAGTTCAGGGGAAGCGGGAGGATTAACTATGGCTACACCTTC.

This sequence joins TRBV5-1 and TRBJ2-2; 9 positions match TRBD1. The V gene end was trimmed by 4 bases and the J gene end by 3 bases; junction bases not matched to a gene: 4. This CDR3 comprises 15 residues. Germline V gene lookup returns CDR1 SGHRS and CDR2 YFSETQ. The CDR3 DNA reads TGCGCCAGCAGCGCGAGGGACAGGGACACCGGGGAGCTGTTTTTT. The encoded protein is CASSARDRDTGELFF. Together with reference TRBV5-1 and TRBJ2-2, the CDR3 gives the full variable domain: KAGVTQTPRYLIKTRGQQVTLSCSPISGHRSVSWYQQTPGQGLQFLFEYFSETQRNKGNFPGRFSGRQFSNSRSEMNVSTLELGDSALYLCASSARDRDTGELFFGEGSRLTVL.

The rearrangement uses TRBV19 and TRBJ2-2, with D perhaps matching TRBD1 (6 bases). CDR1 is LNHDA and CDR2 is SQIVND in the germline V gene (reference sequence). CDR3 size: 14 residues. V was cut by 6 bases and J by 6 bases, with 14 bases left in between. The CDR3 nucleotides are TGTGCCAGTAGGGACAGTTTCCCACCCGGGGAGCTGTTTTTT. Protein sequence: CASRDSFPPGELFF.

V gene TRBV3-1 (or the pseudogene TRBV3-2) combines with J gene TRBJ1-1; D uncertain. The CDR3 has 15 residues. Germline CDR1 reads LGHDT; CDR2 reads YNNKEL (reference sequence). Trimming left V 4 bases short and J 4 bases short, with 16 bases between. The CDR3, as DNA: TGTGCCAGCAGCCGTAAGCCGTCGGGAGTCACTGAAGCTTTCTTT. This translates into CASSRKPSGVTEAFF.

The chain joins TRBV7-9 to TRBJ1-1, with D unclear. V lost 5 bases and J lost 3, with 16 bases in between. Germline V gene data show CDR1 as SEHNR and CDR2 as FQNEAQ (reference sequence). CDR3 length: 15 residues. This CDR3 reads CASSNTVGIDTEAFF. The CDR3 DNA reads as TGTGCCAGCAGCAACACAGTCGGGATCGACACTGAAGCTTTCTTT.

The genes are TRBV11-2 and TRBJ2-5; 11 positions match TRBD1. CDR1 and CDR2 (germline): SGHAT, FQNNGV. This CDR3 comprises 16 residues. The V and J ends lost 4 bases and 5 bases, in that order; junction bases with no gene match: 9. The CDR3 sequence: CASSSPPWTGGETQYF. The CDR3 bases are TGTGCCAGCAGCTCCCCGCCCTGGACAGGGGGCGAGACCCAGTACTTC.

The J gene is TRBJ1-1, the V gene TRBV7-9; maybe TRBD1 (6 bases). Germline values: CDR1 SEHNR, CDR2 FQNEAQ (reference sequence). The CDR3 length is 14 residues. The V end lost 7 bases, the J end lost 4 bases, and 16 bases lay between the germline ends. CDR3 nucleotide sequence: TGTGCCAGCACCCCGTTTGAAGGGGGCACTGAAGCTTTCTTT. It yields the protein CASTPFEGGTEAFF. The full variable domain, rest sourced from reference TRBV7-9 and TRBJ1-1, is DTGVSQNPRHKITKRGQNVTFRCDPISEHNRLYWYRQTLGQGPEFLTYFQNEAQLEKSRLLSDRFSAERPKGSFSTLEIQRTEQGDSAMYLCASTPFEGGTEAFFGQGTRLTVV.